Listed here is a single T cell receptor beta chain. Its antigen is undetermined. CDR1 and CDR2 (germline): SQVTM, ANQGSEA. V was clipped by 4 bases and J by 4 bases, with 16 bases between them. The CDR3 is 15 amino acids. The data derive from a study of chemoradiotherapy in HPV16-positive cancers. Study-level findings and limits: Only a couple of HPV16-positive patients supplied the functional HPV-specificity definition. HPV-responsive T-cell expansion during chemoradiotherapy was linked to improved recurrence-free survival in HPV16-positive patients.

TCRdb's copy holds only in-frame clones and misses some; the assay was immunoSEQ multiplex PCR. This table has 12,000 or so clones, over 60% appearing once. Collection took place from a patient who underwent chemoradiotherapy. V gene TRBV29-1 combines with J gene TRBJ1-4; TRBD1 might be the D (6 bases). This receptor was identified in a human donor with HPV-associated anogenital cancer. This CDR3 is CSVGPGAHLNEKLFF. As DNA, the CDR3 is TGCAGCGTTGGGCCAGGGGCCCACCTTAATGAAAAACTGTTTTTT. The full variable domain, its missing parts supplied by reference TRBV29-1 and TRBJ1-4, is SAVISQKPSRDICQRGTSLTIQCQVDSQVTMMFWYRQQPGQSLTLIATANQGSEATYESGFVIDKFPISRPNLTFSTLTVSNMSPEDSSIYLCSVGPGAHLNEKLFFGSGTQLSVL.